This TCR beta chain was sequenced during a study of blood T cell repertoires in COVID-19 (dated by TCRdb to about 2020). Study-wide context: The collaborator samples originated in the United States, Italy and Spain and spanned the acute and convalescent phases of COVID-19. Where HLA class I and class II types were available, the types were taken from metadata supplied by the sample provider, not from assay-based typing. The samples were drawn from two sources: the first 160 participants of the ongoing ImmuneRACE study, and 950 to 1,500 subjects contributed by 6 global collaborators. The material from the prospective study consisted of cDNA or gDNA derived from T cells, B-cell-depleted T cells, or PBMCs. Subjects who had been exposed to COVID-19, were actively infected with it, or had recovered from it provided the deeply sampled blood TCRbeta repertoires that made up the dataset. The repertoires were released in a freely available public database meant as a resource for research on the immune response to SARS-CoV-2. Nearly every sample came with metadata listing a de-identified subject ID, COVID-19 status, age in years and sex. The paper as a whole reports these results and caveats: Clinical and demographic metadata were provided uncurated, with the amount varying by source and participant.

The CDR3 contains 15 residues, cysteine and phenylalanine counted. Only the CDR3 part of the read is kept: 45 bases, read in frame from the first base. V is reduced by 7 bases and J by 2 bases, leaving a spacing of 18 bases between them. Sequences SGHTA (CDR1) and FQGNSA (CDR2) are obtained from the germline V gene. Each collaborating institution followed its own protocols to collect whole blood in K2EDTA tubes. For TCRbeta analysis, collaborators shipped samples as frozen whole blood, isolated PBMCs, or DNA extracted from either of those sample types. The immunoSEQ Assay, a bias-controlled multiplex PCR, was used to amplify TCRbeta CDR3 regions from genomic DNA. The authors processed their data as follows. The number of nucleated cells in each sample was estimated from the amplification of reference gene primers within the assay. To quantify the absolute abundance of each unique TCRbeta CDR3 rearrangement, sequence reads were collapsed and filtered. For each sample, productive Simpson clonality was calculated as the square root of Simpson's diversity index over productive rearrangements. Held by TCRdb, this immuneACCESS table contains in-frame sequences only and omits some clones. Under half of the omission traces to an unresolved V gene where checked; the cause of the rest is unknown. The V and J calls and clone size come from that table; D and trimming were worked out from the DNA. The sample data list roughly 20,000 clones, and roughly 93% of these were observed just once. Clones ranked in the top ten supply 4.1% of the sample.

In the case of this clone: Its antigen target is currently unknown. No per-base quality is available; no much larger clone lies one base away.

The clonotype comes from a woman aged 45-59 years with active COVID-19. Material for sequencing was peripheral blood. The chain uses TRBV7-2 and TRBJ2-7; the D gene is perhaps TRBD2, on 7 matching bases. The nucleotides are TGTGCCAGCACCTTGGGGGCTAGCGGTACCTACGAGCAGTACTTC. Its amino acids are CASTLGASGTYEQYF.